The rows below give T cell receptor beta chains drawn from one sample of a study of blood T cells in healthy people across ages. TCRdb reanalysed the 5' RACE reads using MiXCR and keeps one entry per CDR3 protein. Found here are roughly 730,000 distinct CDR3 sequences, 56% of them singletons; the top ten hold about 26%. Sequenced: blood. These TCRs come from a man aged 40-50 years in good health. Both conserved end residues are part of each CDR3. A D gene is named only where the DNA matches it firmly. Only part of the rows carry a size: once, few, many, or a class if the clone is expanded.

clone size	V gene	CDR3 length	D gene	J gene	CDR3 protein	CDR3 DNA
NA	TRBV3-1	16	TRBD2	TRBJ2-5	CACGAETSGGGETQYF	TGTGCCTGCGGCGCGGAGACTAGCGGGGGCGGAGAGACCCAGTACTTC
NA	TRBV15	12	NA	TRBJ2-1	CTTSPGLTREFF	TGTACCACCAGCCCGGGGTTGACTAGGGAGTTCTTC
NA	TRBV6-5	14	NA	TRBJ2-5	CASRFPGGDETQYF	TGTGCCAGCAGGTTCCCGGGGGGCGATGAGACCCAGTACTTC
few	TRBV27	14	NA	TRBJ2-5	CASSLGRVGETQYF	TGTGCCAGCAGTTTAGGGCGGGTAGGAGAGACCCAGTACTTC
NA	TRBV2	14	NA	TRBJ2-5	CASTPWRGGETQYF	TGTGCCAGCACCCCGTGGAGGGGTGGTGAGACCCAGTACTTC
NA	TRBV9	17	NA	TRBJ2-1	CASTTGFSRSSYNEQFF	TGTGCCAGCACAACAGGGTTCTCCCGTAGCTCCTACAATGAGCAGTTCTTC
few	TRBV27	15	TRBD2	TRBJ2-7	CASSEGLAGSYEQYF	TGTGCCAGCAGTGAGGGACTAGCGGGCTCCTACGAGCAGTACTTC
NA	TRBV18	15	TRBD2	TRBJ2-1	CASSPTSGGAYEQFF	TGTGCCAGCTCACCAACTAGCGGGGGGGCTTATGAGCAGTTCTTC
few	TRBV28	16	NA	TRBJ1-6	CASSLGTGQGNSPLHF	TGTGCCAGCAGTCTAGGTACGGGCCAGGGGAATTCACCCCTCCACTTT
few	TRBV29-1	14	TRBD1	TRBJ2-3	CSVDRSGQGDTQYF	TGCAGCGTTGATCGATCGGGACAGGGGGATACGCAGTATTTT
NA	TRBV3-1	18	NA	TRBJ2-3	CASSQALFADRSTDTQYF	TGTGCCAGCAGCCAAGCCCTATTTGCGGATAGGAGCACAGATACGCAGTATTTT
NA	TRBV6-5	13	NA	TRBJ2-7	CASSTGPSYTQYF	TGTGCCAGCAGCACCGGGCCCAGTTACACCCAGTACTTC
NA	TRBV28	15	TRBD1	TRBJ1-2	CASTSRQGPTYGYTF	TGTGCCAGCACCTCCCGACAGGGGCCCACCTATGGCTACACCTTC
NA	TRBV3-1	17	TRBD2	TRBJ2-1	CASSQGSWLAGDNEQFF	TGTGCCAGCAGCCAAGGGTCCTGGCTAGCGGGGGACAATGAGCAGTTCTTC
few	TRBV15	17	NA	TRBJ1-2	CATSRERGPGERHGYTF	TGTGCCACCAGCAGAGAGAGGGGTCCGGGGGAACGGCATGGCTACACCTTC
NA	TRBV27	14	NA	TRBJ2-3	CASNSGFSTDTQYF	TGTGCCAGCAACTCAGGGTTTAGCACAGATACGCAGTATTTT
NA	TRBV4-2	17	TRBD1	TRBJ1-6	CASSQEVTGGGNSPLHF	TGTGCCAGCAGCCAAGAAGTGACAGGGGGCGGTAATTCACCCCTCCACTTT
NA	TRBV6-1	12	TRBD1	TRBJ1-4	CASIGDSEKLFF	TGTGCCAGCATTGGGGACAGTGAAAAACTGTTTTTT
NA	TRBV21-1	14	NA	TRBJ2-7	CASSPSDRDHEQYF	TGTGCCAGCAGCCCATCAGACAGGGATCACGAGCAGTACTTC
few	TRBV5-1	15	TRBD2	TRBJ2-7	CASSTAREEDYEQYF	TGCGCCAGCAGCACAGCCCGGGAGGAAGACTACGAGCAGTACTTC
NA	TRBV27	14	TRBD1	TRBJ2-1	CASSHPGQYNEQFF	TGTGCCAGCAGTCACCCGGGACAGTACAATGAGCAGTTCTTC
few	TRBV20-1	16	NA	TRBJ2-7	CSARDTEAPSIYEQYF	TGCAGTGCTAGAGATACAGAGGCGCCATCGATTTACGAGCAGTACTTC
NA	TRBV9	15	TRBD2	TRBJ2-5	CASSVGAGWQETQYF	TGTGCCAGCAGCGTAGGAGCGGGGTGGCAAGAGACCCAGTACTTC
NA	TRBV12-3/TRBV12-4	13	TRBD1	TRBJ2-4	CASSRTGENIQYF	TGTGCCAGCAGTCGGACAGGGGAAAACATTCAGTACTTC
NA	TRBV11-2	14	NA	TRBJ2-2	CASSVDPFTGELFF	TGTGCCAGCAGCGTGGATCCCTTCACCGGGGAGCTGTTTTTT
NA	TRBV12-3/TRBV12-4	15	NA	TRBJ2-5	CASSFGAGIGETQYF	TGTGCCAGCAGTTTTGGGGCAGGGATAGGAGAGACCCAGTACTTC
NA	TRBV9	16	NA	TRBJ1-5	CASSVSGARGNQPQHF	TGTGCCAGCAGCGTAAGCGGGGCGCGGGGCAATCAGCCCCAGCATTTT
NA	TRBV5-1	15	TRBD2	TRBJ2-5	CASSPQAGGEETQYF	TGCGCCAGCAGCCCCCAAGCGGGGGGCGAAGAGACCCAGTACTTC
NA	TRBV7-9	17	TRBD2	TRBJ2-3	CASSSTFGTSIGDTQYF	TGTGCCAGCAGTTCCACCTTCGGGACTAGCATTGGAGATACGCAGTATTTT
NA	TRBV28	16	TRBD2	TRBJ2-7	CASIGTSGRGYNEQYF	TGTGCCAGCATTGGGACTAGCGGGAGAGGGTACAATGAGCAGTACTTC
NA	TRBV29-1	15	TRBD1	TRBJ1-2	CSVETGGLVNYGYTF	TGCAGCGTTGAGACAGGGGGCTTGGTTAACTATGGCTACACCTTC
NA	TRBV20-1	13	TRBD1	TRBJ2-1	CSARDSAGTGKFF	TGCAGTGCTAGAGATTCCGCCGGGACAGGGAAGTTCTTC
NA	TRBV20-1	14	NA	TRBJ1-6	CSASGQGFYSPLHF	TGCAGTGCTAGCGGGCAGGGATTTTATTCACCCCTCCACTTT
NA	TRBV20-1	12	NA	TRBJ1-2	CSAPTGNYGYTF	TGCAGTGCCCCGACGGGCAACTATGGCTACACCTTC
NA	TRBV5-1	14	NA	TRBJ2-7	CASSPRDSPYEQYF	TGCGCCAGCAGCCCCCGGGACTCCCCCTACGAGCAGTACTTC
NA	TRBV27	18	TRBD1	TRBJ2-6	CASSQLGQGKSGANVLTF	TGTGCCAGCAGTCAACTGGGACAGGGGAAATCTGGGGCCAACGTCCTGACTTTC
NA	TRBV7-2	15	TRBD1	TRBJ1-4	CASSLVGRGSEKLFF	TGTGCCAGCAGCTTAGTGGGCAGGGGGAGTGAAAAACTGTTTTTT
few	TRBV20-1	15	TRBD1	TRBJ1-5	CSARGPRGANQPQHF	TGCAGTGCTAGAGGGCCCAGGGGGGCCAATCAGCCCCAGCATTTT
NA	TRBV6-5	16	TRBD2	TRBJ2-3	CASSYGLGGGTDTQYF	TGTGCCAGCAGTTACGGACTAGGAGGGGGCACAGATACGCAGTATTTT
NA	TRBV5-1	16	TRBD1	TRBJ2-3	CASSRPGTGPTDTQYF	TGCGCCAGCAGCCGTCCCGGGACAGGGCCCACAGATACGCAGTATTTT
NA	TRBV6-5	17	NA	TRBJ1-5	CASSNFQYPGSNQPQHF	TGTGCCAGCAGTAACTTCCAGTACCCCGGGAGCAATCAGCCCCAGCATTTT
NA	TRBV21-1	14	NA	TRBJ2-4	CASSQKEGQAMRYF	TGTGCCAGCAGCCAAAAAGAAGGACAGGCAATGCGGTACTTC
few	TRBV24-1	15	NA	TRBJ2-3	CATSDSGSPSDTQYF	TGTGCCACCAGTGATTCAGGCAGCCCATCAGATACGCAGTATTTT
NA	TRBV24-1	18	NA	TRBJ1-1	CATSDLRDTQKGGAEAFF	TGTGCCACCAGTGATTTGCGGGACACTCAAAAAGGTGGAGCTGAAGCTTTCTTT
few	TRBV3-1	17	TRBD1	TRBJ2-3	CASSQAPPGQGADTQYF	TGTGCCAGCAGCCAGGCCCCTCCGGGACAGGGGGCAGATACGCAGTATTTT
many	TRBV27	14	NA	TRBJ1-2	CASSFHPENYGYTF	TGTGCCAGCAGTTTTCACCCGGAGAACTATGGCTACACCTTC